This T cell receptor beta chain was recovered during a study of blood T cell repertoires in COVID-19. Study-level information: Samples representing acute and convalescent COVID-19 were sourced from the United States, Italy and Spain.

J was trimmed by 0 bases and V by 2 bases; bases with no gene match: 5. The CDR3 runs to 18 residues. CDR1 SGHAT and CDR2 FQNNGV come from the germline V gene. Profiling relied on immunoSEQ multiplex PCR, and the TCRdb table lists in-frame clones only, not all of them. The sample includes hundreds of thousands of clones, under 90% of them seen just once. The clonotype was recovered from a man younger than 40 with active or convalescent COVID-19. The sequenced material came from peripheral blood. The J gene is TRBJ2-2, the V gene TRBV11-2, with TRBD2 matching over 11 bases. The CDR3 loop reads CASSLRVAGGPNTGELFF. The CDR3 region has the DNA TGTGCCAGCAGCTTAAGGGTAGCGGGGGGGCCGAACACCGGGGAGCTGTTTTTT.